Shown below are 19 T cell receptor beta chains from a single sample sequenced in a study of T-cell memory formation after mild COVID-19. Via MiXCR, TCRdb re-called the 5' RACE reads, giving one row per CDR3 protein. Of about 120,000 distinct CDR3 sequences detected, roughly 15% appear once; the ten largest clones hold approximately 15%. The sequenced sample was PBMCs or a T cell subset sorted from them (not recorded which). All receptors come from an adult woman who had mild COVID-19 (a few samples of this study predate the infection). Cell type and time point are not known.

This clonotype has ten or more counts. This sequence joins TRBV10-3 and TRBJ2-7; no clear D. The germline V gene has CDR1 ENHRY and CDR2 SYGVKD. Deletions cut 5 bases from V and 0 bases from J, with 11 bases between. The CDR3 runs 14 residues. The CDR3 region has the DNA TGTGCCATCAGTAACGGACCCCCCTCCTACGAGCAGTACTTC. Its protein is CAISNGPPSYEQYF.

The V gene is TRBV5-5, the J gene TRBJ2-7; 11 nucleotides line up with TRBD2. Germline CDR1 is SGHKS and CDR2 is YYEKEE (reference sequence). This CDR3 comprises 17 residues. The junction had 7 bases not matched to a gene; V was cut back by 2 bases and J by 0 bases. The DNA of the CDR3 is TGTGCCAGCAGCTTTGCGGGACTAGCGGCCAGCTCCTACGAGCAGTACTTC. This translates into CASSFAGLAASSYEQYF.

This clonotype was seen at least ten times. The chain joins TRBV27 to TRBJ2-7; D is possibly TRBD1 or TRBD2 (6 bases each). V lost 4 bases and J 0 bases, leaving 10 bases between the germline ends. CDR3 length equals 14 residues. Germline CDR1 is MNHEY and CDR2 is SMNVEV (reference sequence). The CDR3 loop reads CASSWGATSYEQYF. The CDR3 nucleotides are TGTGCCAGCAGTTGGGGGGCTACCTCCTACGAGCAGTACTTC.

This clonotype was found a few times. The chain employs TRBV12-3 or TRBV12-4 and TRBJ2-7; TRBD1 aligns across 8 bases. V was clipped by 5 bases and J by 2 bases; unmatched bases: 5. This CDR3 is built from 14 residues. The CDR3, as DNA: TGTGCCAGCAGTCCGGACAGGGCGGCCTACGAGCAGTACTTC. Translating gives CASSPDRAAYEQYF.

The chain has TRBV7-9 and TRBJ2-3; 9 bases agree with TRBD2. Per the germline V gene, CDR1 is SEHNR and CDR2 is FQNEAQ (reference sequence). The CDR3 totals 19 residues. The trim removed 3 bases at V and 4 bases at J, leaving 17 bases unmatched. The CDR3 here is CASSFHISGSEVDPDTQYF. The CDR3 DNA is TGTGCCAGCAGCTTTCATATTAGCGGGAGTGAGGTGGACCCAGATACGCAGTATTTT.

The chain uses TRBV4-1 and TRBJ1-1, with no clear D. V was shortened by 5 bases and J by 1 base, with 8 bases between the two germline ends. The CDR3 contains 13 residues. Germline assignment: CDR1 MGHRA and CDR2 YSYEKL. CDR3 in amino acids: CASSSIQNTEAFF. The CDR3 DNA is TGCGCCAGCAGCTCGATACAGAACACTGAAGCTTTCTTT.

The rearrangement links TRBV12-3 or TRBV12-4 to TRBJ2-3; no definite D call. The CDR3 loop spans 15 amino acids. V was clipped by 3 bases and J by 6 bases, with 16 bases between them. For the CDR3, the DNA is TGTGCCAGCAGTTTTCAGCTAGATAGGTCCGATACGCAGTATTTT. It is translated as CASSFQLDRSDTQYF.

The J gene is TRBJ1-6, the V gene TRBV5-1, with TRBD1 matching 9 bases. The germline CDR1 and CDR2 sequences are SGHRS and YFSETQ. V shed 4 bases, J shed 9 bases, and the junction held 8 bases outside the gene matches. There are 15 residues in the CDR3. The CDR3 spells CASSLWDRESSPLHF. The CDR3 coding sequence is TGCGCCAGCAGCCTATGGGACAGGGAAAGTTCACCCCTCCACTTT.

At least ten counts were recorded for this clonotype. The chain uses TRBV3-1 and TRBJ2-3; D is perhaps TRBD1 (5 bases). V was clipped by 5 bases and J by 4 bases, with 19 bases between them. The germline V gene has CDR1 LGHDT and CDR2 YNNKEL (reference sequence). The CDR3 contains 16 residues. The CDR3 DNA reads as TGTGCCAGCAGCTCAGAGGCGGCAGGGATAGCAGATACGCAGTATTTT. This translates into CASSSEAAGIADTQYF.

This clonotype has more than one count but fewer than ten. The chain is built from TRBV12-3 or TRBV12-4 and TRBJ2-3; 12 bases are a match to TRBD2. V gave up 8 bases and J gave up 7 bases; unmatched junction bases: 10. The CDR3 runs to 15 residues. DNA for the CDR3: TGTGCCAGCCGGGGAGGACTAGCGGGAAGGAATACGCAGTATTTT. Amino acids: CASRGGLAGRNTQYF.

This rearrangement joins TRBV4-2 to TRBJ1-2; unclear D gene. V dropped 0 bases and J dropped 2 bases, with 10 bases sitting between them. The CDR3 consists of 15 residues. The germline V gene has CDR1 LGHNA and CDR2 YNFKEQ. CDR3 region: CASSQDVALNYGYTF. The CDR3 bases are TGTGCCAGCAGCCAAGACGTTGCCCTCAACTATGGCTACACCTTC.

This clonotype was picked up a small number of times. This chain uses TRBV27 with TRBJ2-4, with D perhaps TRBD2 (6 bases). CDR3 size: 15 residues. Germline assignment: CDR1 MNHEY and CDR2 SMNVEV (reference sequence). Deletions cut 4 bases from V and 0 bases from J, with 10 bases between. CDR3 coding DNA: TGTGCCAGCAGTTCCTCGGGACTAGCCAAAAACATTCAGTACTTC. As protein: CASSSSGLAKNIQYF.

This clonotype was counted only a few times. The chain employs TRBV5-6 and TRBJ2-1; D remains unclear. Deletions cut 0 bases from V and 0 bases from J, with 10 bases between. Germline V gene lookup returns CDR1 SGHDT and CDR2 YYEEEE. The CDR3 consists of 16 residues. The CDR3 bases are TGTGCCAGCAGCTTGGAGCCGGTTCGCTCCTACAATGAGCAGTTCTTC. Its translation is CASSLEPVRSYNEQFF. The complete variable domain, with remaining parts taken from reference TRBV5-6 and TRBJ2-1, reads DAGVTQSPTHLIKTRGQQVTLRCSPKSGHDTVSWYQQALGQGPQFIFQYYEEEERQRGNFPDRFSGHQFPNYSSELNVNALLLGDSALYLCASSLEPVRSYNEQFFGPGTRLTVL.

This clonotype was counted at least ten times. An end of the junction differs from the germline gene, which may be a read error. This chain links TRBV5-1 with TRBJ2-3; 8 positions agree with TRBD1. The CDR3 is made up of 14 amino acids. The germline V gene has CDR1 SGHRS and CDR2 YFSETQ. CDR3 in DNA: TGTGCCAGCAGCCCGGGACAGGGCACAGATACGCAGTATTTT. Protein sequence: CASSPGQGTDTQYF.

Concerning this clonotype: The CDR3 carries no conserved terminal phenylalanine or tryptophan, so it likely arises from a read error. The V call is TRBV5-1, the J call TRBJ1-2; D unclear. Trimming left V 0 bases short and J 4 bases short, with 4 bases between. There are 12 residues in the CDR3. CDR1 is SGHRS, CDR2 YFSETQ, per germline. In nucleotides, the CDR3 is TGCGCCAGCAGCTTGGGAGGCTATGGCTACACCCTC. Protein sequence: CASSLGGYGYTL.

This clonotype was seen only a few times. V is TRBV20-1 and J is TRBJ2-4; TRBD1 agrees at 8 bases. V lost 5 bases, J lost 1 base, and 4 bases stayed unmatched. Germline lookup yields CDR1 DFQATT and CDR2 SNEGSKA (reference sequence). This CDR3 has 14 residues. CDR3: CSADRGIAKNIQYF. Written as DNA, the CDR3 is TGCAGTGCTGACAGGGGCATCGCCAAAAACATTCAGTACTTC.

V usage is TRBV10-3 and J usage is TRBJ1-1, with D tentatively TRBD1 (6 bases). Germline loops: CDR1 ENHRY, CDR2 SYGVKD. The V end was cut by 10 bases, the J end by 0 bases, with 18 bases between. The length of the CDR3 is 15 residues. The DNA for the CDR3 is TGTGCCACCTTAGCACGACAGGATCTGAACACTGAAGCTTTCTTT. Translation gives CATLARQDLNTEAFF.

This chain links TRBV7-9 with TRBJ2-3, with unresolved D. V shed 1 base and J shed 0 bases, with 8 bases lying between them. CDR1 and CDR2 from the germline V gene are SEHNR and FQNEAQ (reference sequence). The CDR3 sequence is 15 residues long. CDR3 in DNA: TGTGCCAGCAGCTTAGATCGTGCTAGCACAGATACGCAGTATTTT. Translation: CASSLDRASTDTQYF.

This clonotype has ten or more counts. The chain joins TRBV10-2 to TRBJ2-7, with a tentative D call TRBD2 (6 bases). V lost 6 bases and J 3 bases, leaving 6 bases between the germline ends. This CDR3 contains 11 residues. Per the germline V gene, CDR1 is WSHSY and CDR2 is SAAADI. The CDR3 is CASRGGYEQYF. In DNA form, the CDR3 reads TGCGCCAGCAGGGGGGGCTACGAGCAGTACTTC.